Reported below is one T cell receptor (beta chain). These data belong to a study of blood T cell repertoires in COVID-19. About the research overall: T cells, B-cell-depleted T cells, or PBMCs supplied cDNA or gDNA.

Per the original data handling: For nucleated cells, counts were estimated from reference gene primer amplification. Clones were read by immunoSEQ multiplex PCR, and TCRdb kept only the in-frame ones, dropping some. The V and J calls and clone size were taken over from that table, and D and trimming were inferred from the DNA. The sample comprises about 83,000 clones, 86% of which are singletons, and 8% rests with the top ten. Material: peripheral blood. The TCR sequence derives from a man aged 45-65 years with active COVID-19.

In DNA, the CDR3 is TGTGCCATCAGTGATTCCGGGACAGGGGTGGCCGGGGAGCTGTTTTTT. Translation: CAISDSGTGVAGELFF. The chain carries TRBV10-3 and TRBJ2-2; TRBD1 agrees at 10 bases. Per germline, CDR1 ENHRY and CDR2 SYGVKD. The CDR3 is 16 residues long. V was clipped by 3 bases and J by 6 bases; unmatched bases: 7.